This T cell receptor beta chain stems from a study of human thymus T cells (TCRdb year 2020). About the investigation overall: The study characterized TCR alpha and beta repertoires from seven to nine infant thymus samples and four related peripheral blood samples. The cohort included more than 5 male and two female infants, with donor ages spanning 7 to 244 days.

Relative to germline, V is 0 bases shorter and J is 3 bases shorter, with 8 bases between their ends. The CDR3 sequence holds 15 residues, the cysteine and phenylalanine included. The retained sequence is limited to the CDR3, 45 bases, with the frame set at the first base. Per the germline V gene, SGHDN is the CDR1 and FVKESK is the CDR2. Concerning this clone: Its cognate antigen has yet to be identified. Qualities for individual bases were not recorded, and no much larger clone is one base off.

The study at large found these results: On average, roughly 810,000 unique TCRB clonotypes were obtained from thymus samples, compared with 80,000 to 85,000 from blood samples. According to the related research, thymic TCR repertoires were highly overlapping among unrelated individuals. Both the thymic and the peripheral blood repertoires appeared to show biased V and J gene segment usage.

Thymus tissue was collected as surgical resects that were removed during corrective cardiac surgery. Immunologically healthy infants undergoing open corrective cardiac surgery for congenital heart defects in Finland were used as donors. After being mechanically released from the tissue, thymocytes were kept at -70 degrees C in pellets of about 10-33 million cells. A QIAsymphony instrument was used to extract genomic DNA from the frozen cell pellets. The immunoSEQ multiplex PCR assay was used to amplify the TCRB and TCRAD loci from a standardized amount of quality-controlled genomic DNA. The V(D)J region was spanned by amplicons of a length sufficient to cover the CDR3 and to identify V and J genes. Through the commercial immunoSEQ service, the amplicons were sequenced on an Illumina platform. In the original analysis: Primer bias and sequencing errors were corrected as previously described, and TCRAD and TCRB definitions were based on the IMGT database. immunoSEQ Analyzer 3.0 and VDJTools were used for repertoire analysis, which covered basic statistics, V/J segment usage, diversity estimates, rarefaction and pairwise overlap. Chao1, ChaoE, Efron-Thisted, Shannon and inverse Simpson indices were used to estimate diversity, which was also estimated on datasets down-sampled to the smallest sample. Repertoire overlap was assessed by strict matching of CDR3 nucleotide sequence, V gene and J gene, and clustering was done by Jaccard-based multidimensional scaling. TCRdb retrieved this table from immuneACCESS and kept in-frame rearrangements only. Not all clones are present; in checked studies, unresolved V genes account for under half, and no reason is known for the remainder. D and trimming were read from the DNA, whereas the V and J calls and clone size are those reported in that table. Here the sample has about 120,000 clones; about 95% occur a single time. The ten biggest clones cover roughly 0.024% of the sample.

The source is a boy under three years old with a congenital heart defect but otherwise immunologically healthy. Recombination linked TRBV14 to TRBJ2-2; the D segment could be TRBD2, given 5 matching bases. What was sequenced was thymus tissue. The DNA is TGTGCCAGCAGCCAAGAACGGGGTGACACCGGGGAGCTGTTTTTT. This is translated as CASSQERGDTGELFF.